This TCR beta chain was captured by sequencing in a study of blood T cells in healthy people across ages. The CDR3 loop spans 15 amino acids. From germline, CDR1 is KGHDR and CDR2 SFDVKD. Trimming took off 4 bases at V and 8 bases at J, with 16 bases between the two ends. A few counts support this clonotype. Its specificity is not known. The donors, healthy Caucasians from Russia, were aged about 6 to 95. The authors extracted at least 6 micrograms of total RNA per sample. Primed by a sample-barcoded 5' primer and a J-beta primer mix, a second PCR proceeded for about 6 to 11 cycles. MiXCR was run by TCRdb on the 5' RACE reads, yielding one entry per CDR3 protein. Among about 280,000 distinct CDR3 sequences listed, 25% to 30% were seen once. Study outcomes and limitations: Long-lived donors exceeded aged donors in naive CD4+ cells and diversity.

The sequence was obtained from a woman aged 65 to 85 in good health. The genes are TRBV24-1 and TRBJ1-4, with D maybe TRBD1 (6 bases). The sample consisted of blood. The CDR3 reads CATSDHTDSSEKLFF. The DNA for the CDR3 is TGTGCCACCAGTGACCACACGGACAGCTCAGAAAAACTGTTTTTT.